This is a list of T cell receptor beta chains from one sample in a study of shared clonotypes between healthy human individuals. Assay: immunoSEQ multiplex PCR; the TCRdb copy retains only in-frame clones and omits some. This table has roughly 1,500,000 clones, about 98.5% appearing once. The sequenced sample consisted of naive CD4+ T cells sorted from blood. Receptors were obtained from a man younger than 45 in good health. The CDR3 runs from the conserved cysteine through the conserved F or W. The D gene is left open where the match is weak. The size field is filled for only some rows; it gives once, few, many or a size class.

J: TRBJ1-2; V: TRBV5-1; D: -; size: -; DNA: TGCGCCAGCAGCTTGACTGGAGGTGGGGCAGTGCATTCCTTC; CDR3: CASSLTGGGAVHSF
J: TRBJ1-1; V: TRBV28; D: -; size: -; DNA: TGTGCCAGCAGCCGCACGCGTGGCACTGAAGCTTTCTTT; CDR3: CASSRTRGTEAFF
J: TRBJ2-7; V: TRBV29-1; D: TRBD1; size: -; DNA: TGCAGCGTATACGCCGGGACAGGGGTTTGGGAGCAGTACTTC; CDR3: CSVYAGTGVWEQYF
J: TRBJ2-3; V: TRBV18; D: -; size: -; DNA: TGTGCCAGCTCACCACCTGCAACAGATACGCAGTATTTT; CDR3: CASSPPATDTQYF
J: TRBJ2-7; V: TRBV9; D: -; size: -; DNA: TGTGCCAGCAGCGTAGCTTCCGGGGAGCAGTACTTC; CDR3: CASSVASGEQYF
J: TRBJ2-7; V: TRBV18; D: -; size: -; DNA: TGTGCCAGCTCTTCGGGACACCTCCTGTACGAGCAGTACTTC; CDR3: CASSSGHLLYEQYF
J: TRBJ2-5; V: TRBV5-1; D: -; size: -; DNA: TGCGCCAGCAGCTTGGAGGGGCAAGAGACCCAGTACTTC; CDR3: CASSLEGQETQYF
J: TRBJ1-3; V: TRBV5-1; D: -; size: -; DNA: TGCGCCAGCAGCTTGGGATTTGGCGGAGGGAGCTCTGGAAACACCATATATTTT; CDR3: CASSLGFGGGSSGNTIYF
J: TRBJ1-2; V: TRBV28; D: -; size: once; DNA: TGTGCCAGCACCTCGGGATACTATGGCTACACCTTC; CDR3: CASTSGYYGYTF
J: TRBJ2-7; V: TRBV18; D: TRBD2; size: -; DNA: TGTGCCAGCTCAACGGGACTAGCGGGAGGGGGCGAGCAGTACTTC; CDR3: CASSTGLAGGGEQYF
J: TRBJ1-3; V: TRBV7-8; D: -; size: -; DNA: TGTGCCAGCAGCTTAATCCCCAGCCCTTCTGGAAACACCATATATTTT; CDR3: CASSLIPSPSGNTIYF
J: TRBJ2-7; V: TRBV28; D: -; size: -; DNA: TGTGCCAGCAGTTTGACAGGAATCTACGAGCAGTACTTC; CDR3: CASSLTGIYEQYF
J: TRBJ2-3; V: TRBV7-2; D: TRBD2; size: -; DNA: TGTGCCAGCAGCACAAGCGGGGGGCCCACAGATACGCAGTATTTT; CDR3: CASSTSGGPTDTQYF
J: TRBJ1-1; V: TRBV5-1; D: -; size: -; DNA: TGCGCCAGCAGAGCGTCGGCAGCCACCCCTTATGTGGACACTGAAGCTTTCTTT; CDR3: CASRASAATPYVDTEAFF
J: TRBJ2-1; V: TRBV18; D: -; size: -; DNA: TGTGCCAGCTCACCGTCTGCAGGGAATGAGCAGTTCTTC; CDR3: CASSPSAGNEQFF
J: TRBJ2-7; V: TRBV7-2; D: -; size: -; DNA: TGTGCCAGCAGCCGTTCACCGGGAAAGGGGACCTACGAGCAGTACTTC; CDR3: CASSRSPGKGTYEQYF
J: TRBJ1-4; V: TRBV18; D: TRBD1; size: few; DNA: TGTGCCAGCTCACCCATGACAGGGACCAATGAAAAACTGTTTTTT; CDR3: CASSPMTGTNEKLFF
J: TRBJ2-1; V: TRBV2; D: -; size: -; DNA: TGTGCCAGCAGCATAGTATCCCCTTACAATGAGCAGTTCTTC; CDR3: CASSIVSPYNEQFF
J: TRBJ2-7; V: TRBV5-4; D: -; size: once; DNA: TGTGCCAGCAGATCCGGGCGGAACTCCTACGAGCAGTACTTC; CDR3: CASRSGRNSYEQYF
J: TRBJ2-7; V: TRBV5-1; D: -; size: -; DNA: TGCGCCAGCAGCCCCGGCGGGCTCGCGGGTACTATAACCTACGAGCGGTACTTC; CDR3: CASSPGGLAGTITYERYF
J: TRBJ2-7; V: TRBV5-1; D: TRBD2; size: -; DNA: TGCGCCAGCAGCGCCCTAGCGGGACCGCCCTACGAGCAGTACTTC; CDR3: CASSALAGPPYEQYF
J: TRBJ1-1; V: TRBV5-1; D: -; size: -; DNA: TGCGCCAGCAGTTCGGCCGCGGGGGGCGCCTTCATGAACACTGAAGCTTTCTTT; CDR3: CASSSAAGGAFMNTEAFF
J: TRBJ2-7; V: TRBV19; D: TRBD1; size: -; DNA: TGTGCCAGTACCAGGACAGGGTTGAACGAGCAGTACTTC; CDR3: CASTRTGLNEQYF
J: TRBJ2-7; V: TRBV21-1; D: -; size: -; DNA: TGTGCCAGCAGCTTAGAGGTCTACGAGCAGTACTTC; CDR3: CASSLEVYEQYF
J: TRBJ1-1; V: TRBV7-9; D: TRBD1; size: -; DNA: TGTGCCAGCAGCGACAGGGGCGGCGGCACTGAAGCTTTCTTT; CDR3: CASSDRGGGTEAFF
J: TRBJ2-3; V: TRBV5-1; D: TRBD2; size: -; DNA: TGCGCCAGCAGCGGGGGACTAGCGGGAGGGAACACAGATACGCAGTATTTT; CDR3: CASSGGLAGGNTDTQYF
J: TRBJ2-2; V: TRBV7-3; D: -; size: -; DNA: TGTGCCAGCAGCTTTGGGTTTCGAACCGGGGAGCTGTTTTTT; CDR3: CASSFGFRTGELFF
J: TRBJ1-4; V: TRBV5-1; D: -; size: -; DNA: TGCGCCAGCAGCTGGAGGGCCACAGGGCTTAATGAAAAACTGTTTTTT; CDR3: CASSWRATGLNEKLFF
J: TRBJ2-7; V: TRBV5-1; D: TRBD1; size: -; DNA: TGCGCCAGCAGCACTCCGGGACAGACCTACGAGCAGTACTTC; CDR3: CASSTPGQTYEQYF
J: TRBJ1-2; V: TRBV11-2; D: TRBD1; size: once; DNA: TGTGCCAGCAGCTTAGTGGGCGGACAGGGCCAGAACTACACCTTC; CDR3: CASSLVGGQGQNYTF
J: TRBJ2-5; V: TRBV18; D: TRBD2; size: -; DNA: TGTGCCAGCTCAAGCGGGAGCTATGAGACCCAGTACTTC; CDR3: CASSSGSYETQYF
J: TRBJ2-1; V: TRBV28; D: TRBD2; size: -; DNA: TGTGCCAGCAGTCCGGGACTAGCGGGAGGGCCCTTCTCCTACAATGAGCAGTTCTTC; CDR3: CASSPGLAGGPFSYNEQFF
J: TRBJ1-1; V: TRBV5-4; D: -; size: -; DNA: TGTGCCAGCAGCTTGCCTCGCACAGGGTTTCACACTGAAGCTTTCTTT; CDR3: CASSLPRTGFHTEAFF
J: TRBJ2-3; V: TRBV5-1; D: -; size: -; DNA: TGCGCCAGCAGCTTGGGAGATTCTAGCACAGATACGCAGTATTTT; CDR3: CASSLGDSSTDTQYF
J: TRBJ2-1; V: TRBV7-9; D: TRBD2; size: -; DNA: TGTGCCAGCAGCTTAGGAGGGACTAGCGGGAATGAGCAGTTCTTC; CDR3: CASSLGGTSGNEQFF
J: TRBJ2-1; V: TRBV15; D: TRBD1; size: -; DNA: TGTGCCACCAAGACAGGGGGGAATGAGCAGTTCTTC; CDR3: CATKTGGNEQFF
J: TRBJ1-2; V: TRBV6-4; D: -; size: -; DNA: TGTGCCAGCAGTGTACAACAGGGTTTGACGTATGGCTACACCTTC; CDR3: CASSVQQGLTYGYTF
J: TRBJ1-5; V: TRBV7-9; D: -; size: -; DNA: TGTGCCAGCAGCTTTGCCCGAGGGGGGCTCAATCAGCCCCAGCATTTT; CDR3: CASSFARGGLNQPQHF
J: TRBJ2-7; V: TRBV7-9; D: TRBD1; size: once; DNA: TGTGCCAGCAGCTCCAGCGCCGGGACAGGGGAACTCTACGAGCAGTACTTC; CDR3: CASSSSAGTGELYEQYF
J: TRBJ1-4; V: TRBV27; D: -; size: -; DNA: TGTGCCAGCAGTAGCGTCATATCCCGAGCAACTAATGAAAAACTGTTTTTT; CDR3: CASSSVISRATNEKLFF
J: TRBJ2-1; V: TRBV7-9; D: TRBD1; size: -; DNA: TGTGCCAGCAGCCCTAGACCGGGACAGGGGGGGGATGAGCAGTTCTTC; CDR3: CASSPRPGQGGDEQFF
J: TRBJ2-7; V: TRBV11-2; D: -; size: -; DNA: TGTGCCAGCAGCTTAGACCCCATGGTCAGGGGGGGAGAGCAGTACTTC; CDR3: CASSLDPMVRGGEQYF
J: TRBJ2-1; V: TRBV12-5; D: -; size: -; DNA: TGTGCTAGTGGTCGGGGGCCGTCCTACAATGAGCAGTTCTTC; CDR3: CASGRGPSYNEQFF
J: TRBJ2-7; V: TRBV11-2; D: -; size: -; DNA: TGTGCCAGCAGCCTCGTCGTTGGGGACAAGCTCTACGAGCAGTACTTC; CDR3: CASSLVVGDKLYEQYF
J: TRBJ2-1; V: TRBV28; D: -; size: -; DNA: TGTGCCAGCAGCTTACGAGCTGAGCAGTTCTTC; CDR3: CASSLRAEQFF
J: TRBJ2-3; V: TRBV19; D: TRBD1; size: -; DNA: TGTGCCACAGGGACAGGGGCGGTAACAGATACGCAGTATTTT; CDR3: CATGTGAVTDTQYF
J: TRBJ2-2; V: TRBV27; D: TRBD2; size: many; DNA: TGTGCCAGCAGTTTAGTTAGCGGGAGGCCCGGGGAGCTGTTTTTT; CDR3: CASSLVSGRPGELFF
J: TRBJ2-7; V: TRBV7-6; D: -; size: -; DNA: TGTGCCAGCAGCTTAGCCATGACAGGCGCCTTCTACGAGCAGTACTTC; CDR3: CASSLAMTGAFYEQYF
J: TRBJ2-1; V: TRBV9; D: -; size: -; DNA: TGTGCCAGCAGTTACAGGGAGCCCTACAATGAGCAGTTCTTC; CDR3: CASSYREPYNEQFF